This T cell receptor beta chain was profiled in a study of graft-versus-host responses after intestinal transplantation. About the study: Multivisceral, liver-intestinal, or isolated intestinal grafts went to recipients.

Profiled with immunoSEQ multiplex PCR; TCRdb holds only in-frame clones, not every one. The sample yields about 98,000 clones, roughly 80% seen once. This clone was seen only a few times. The antigen remains unidentified. The length of the CDR3 is 15 residues. The germline CDR1 and CDR2 sequences are LNHNV and YYDKDF (reference sequence). The J segment lost 4 bases and the V segment lost 5 bases, leaving 5 bases of the junction unmatched. J is TRBJ1-3 and V is TRBV15; 10 bases match TRBD1. The receptor was isolated from a human donor who received an intestinal transplant. The sample here was unstimulated CD8+ T cells sorted from spleen or lymph node cells, taken before intestinal transplant. CDR3 sequence: CATSVGTGDGNTIYF. In nucleotides, the CDR3 is TGTGCCACCAGCGTCGGGACAGGGGACGGAAACACCATATATTTT.